The next 15 T cell receptor beta chains were all read from a single sample in a study of blood T cell repertoires in COVID-19. Using immunoSEQ multiplex PCR, the repertoire was profiled, and TCRdb retains in-frame clones only, with some absent. The sample carries more than 60,000 clones, 87% recorded once. Material: peripheral blood. These receptors were obtained from a woman older than 75 with active or convalescent COVID-19.

The chain links TRBV4-3 to TRBJ2-3; 11 bases are a match to TRBD2. The V segment lost 0 bases and the J segment 0 bases; nucleotides outside the gene matches: 11. Germline CDR1 is LGHNA and CDR2 is YSLEER. This CDR3 contains 20 residues. DNA of the CDR3: TGCGCCAGCAGCCAAGAATGGCTAGCGGGAGGCAGGCCTAGCACAGATACGCAGTATTTT. Translated: CASSQEWLAGGRPSTDTQYF.

This chain uses TRBV6-5 with TRBJ1-1; D call uncertain. Germline V CDR1 and CDR2: MNHEY, SVGAGI. CDR3 length: 14 amino acids. The V end was cut by 2 bases, the J end by 8 bases, with 15 bases between. Written as DNA, the CDR3 is TGTGCCAGCAGTTACGGGCTGCCCGGTCTCGAAGCTTTCTTT. It yields the protein CASSYGLPGLEAFF.

This clone was seen only once. This chain joins TRBV29-1 and TRBJ2-3; D is ambiguous. V was clipped by 4 bases and J by 0 bases, with 5 bases between them. In germline, CDR1 is SQVTM, CDR2 ANQGSEA. This CDR3 comprises 12 residues. The CDR3 loop is CSVVTSTDTQYF. DNA for the CDR3: TGCAGCGTTGTAACTAGCACAGATACGCAGTATTTT.

The V call is TRBV6-2 or TRBV6-3, the J call TRBJ1-5; the D is unclear. The ends were cut back, 4 bases at V and 4 bases at J, with 2 bases in the middle. Germline V gives CDR1 MNHEY, CDR2 SVGEGT. The CDR3 sequence is 11 residues long. Written as DNA, the CDR3 is TGTGCCAGCAGTTCGAATCAGCCCCAGCATTTT. Translated: CASSSNQPQHF.

The J gene is TRBJ1-3, the V gene TRBV12-3 or TRBV12-4; no firm D call. The V end was cut by 6 bases, the J end by 0 bases, with 6 bases between. CDR3 length equals 13 residues. This chain's CDR3 is CASRTASGNTIYF. The DNA of the CDR3 is TGTGCCAGCAGAACAGCCTCTGGAAACACCATATATTTT.

The chain combines TRBV7-2 with TRBJ2-3; 11 bases agree with TRBD2. The CDR3 totals 18 residues. The J segment lost 4 bases and the V segment lost 0 bases, leaving 9 bases of the junction unmatched. Germline CDR1 and CDR2: SGHTA and FQGNSA. Written as DNA, the CDR3 is TGTGCCAGCAGCTTAGCCTCCTTAGCGGGAGGGCCTTCAGATACGCAGTATTTT. It is translated as CASSLASLAGGPSDTQYF.

V gene TRBV19 combines with J gene TRBJ1-5; D remains ambiguous. V dropped 6 bases and J dropped 7 bases, with 13 bases sitting between them. Germline V gene data show CDR1 as LNHDA and CDR2 as SQIVND (reference sequence). The CDR3 loop spans 13 amino acids. Here the CDR3 reads CASRPREKQPQHF. CDR3 bases: TGTGCCAGTAGACCTCGCGAGAAACAGCCCCAGCATTTT. Variable domain in full (rest from reference TRBV19 and TRBJ1-5): DGGITQSPKYLFRKEGQNVTLSCEQNLNHDAMYWYRQDPGQGLRLIYYSQIVNDFQKGDIAEGYSVSREKKESFPLTVTSAQKNPTAFYLCASRPREKQPQHFGDGTRLSIL.

This clone came up once. V usage is TRBV2 and J usage is TRBJ1-6; D is unresolved. From germline, CDR1 is SNHLY and CDR2 FYNNEI. Trimming removed 1 base at V and 7 bases at J, with 14 bases between. The CDR3 is 16 residues long. Here the CDR3 DNA reads TGTGCCAGCAGTGAAGTGGCCCCAATCCGAAATTCACCCCTCCACTTT. Its protein is CASSEVAPIRNSPLHF.

The chain employs TRBV7-9 and TRBJ2-1, with D maybe TRBD2 (6 bases). The CDR3 extends over 15 amino acids. The V gene lost 2 bases and the J gene lost 9 bases, with 17 bases spanning the gap. Germline CDR1 is SEHNR and CDR2 is FQNEAQ (reference sequence). The CDR3 bases are TGTGCCAGCAGCTTATTTCGAGCGGCCGGGGGTGAGCAGTTCTTC. Protein: CASSLFRAAGGEQFF.

This chain connects TRBV10-3 to TRBJ2-3; 11 bases are shared with TRBD2. The CDR3 has 17 amino acids. Germline CDR1 reads ENHRY; CDR2 reads SYGVKD. V dropped 10 bases and J dropped 3; count of bases not matched to a gene: 15. The CDR3 coding sequence is TGTGCCACCCGACTAGCGGGACGGGCAGGGGATACAGATACGCAGTATTTT. Protein: CATRLAGRAGDTDTQYF.

This clone was observed a few times. This chain links TRBV29-1 with TRBJ1-2, with D possibly matching TRBD1 (6 bases). Between the trimmed V and J ends, which lost 7 bases and 2 bases, there was a span of 20 bases. Germline values: CDR1 SQVTM, CDR2 ANQGSEA. The CDR3 is 15 residues long. CDR3 nucleotide sequence: TGCAGCGCCGGCCCAATCCCGGACAGAAACTATGGCTACACCTTC. Protein sequence: CSAGPIPDRNYGYTF.

This rearrangement joins TRBV28 to TRBJ2-1, with D maybe TRBD1 (6 bases). Trimming stripped 2 bases from V and 11 bases from J, with 16 bases between. Germline CDR1 and CDR2: MDHEN and SYDVKM. The CDR3 spans 14 residues. The CDR3 here is CASSLAGDGNKQFF. The CDR3 nucleotides are TGTGCCAGCAGTTTAGCAGGGGATGGTAATAAGCAGTTCTTC.

This clone is a singleton in its sample. This chain links TRBV7-2 with TRBJ2-3; D gene unclear. This CDR3 is built from 14 residues. The ends were cut back, 2 bases at V and 6 bases at J, with 12 bases in the middle. Germline CDR1 SGHTA, CDR2 FQGNSA. CDR3 sequence: CASSLFGNQDTQYF. CDR3 bases: TGTGCCAGCAGCTTATTTGGCAACCAGGATACGCAGTATTTT.

Here the CDR3 DNA reads TGTGCCATCAGTGACTTCCGGGACGGAGGGACCTATAATTCACCCCTCCACTTT. Residues: CAISDFRDGGTYNSPLHF. This chain connects TRBV10-3 to TRBJ1-6, with D possibly TRBD1 on 5 matching bases. The CDR3 loop spans 18 amino acids. V shed 3 bases and J shed 2 bases, with 17 bases lying between them. In germline, CDR1 is ENHRY, CDR2 SYGVKD.

The chain's CDR3 is CSVAGQGNGELFF. DNA of the CDR3: TGCAGCGTTGCCGGACAGGGAAACGGGGAGCTGTTTTTT. The chain employs TRBV29-1 and TRBJ2-2, with 8 bases fitting TRBD1. Germline V CDR1 and CDR2: SQVTM, ANQGSEA. The CDR3 consists of 13 residues. V lost 4 bases to trimming and J lost 7 bases; unmatched junction nucleotides: 5.